The 17 T cell receptor beta chains reported below all come from one sample, sequenced in a study of technical replicates of blood from four donors. Method: immunoSEQ multiplex PCR; TCRdb's copy keeps in-frame clones and lacks some. Of 75,000 to 90,000 clones in the sample, around 90% were seen once. Sequenced: T cells isolated from PBMCs. Source of these receptors: a human donor in good health.

This clone was seen just once. The chain uses TRBV9 and TRBJ2-1, with a possible D match to TRBD2 (6 bases). CDR1 and CDR2 from the germline V gene are SGDLS and YYNGEE. Trimming took off 1 base at V and 4 bases at J, with 12 bases between the two ends. There are 15 residues in the CDR3. Written as DNA, the CDR3 is TGTGCCAGCAGCGTATTCGCGGGACTTTACAATGAGCAGTTCTTC. It is translated as CASSVFAGLYNEQFF.

The chain couples TRBV7-2 to TRBJ1-3; 9 nucleotides agree with TRBD1. Trimming took 3 bases from V and 4 from J; bases not matched to a gene: 4. From germline, CDR1 is SGHTA and CDR2 FQGNSA. The CDR3 has 15 residues. In DNA form, the CDR3 reads TGTGCCAGCAGCTTGGGGACAGGGAGGGGAAACACCATATATTTT. This encodes CASSLGTGRGNTIYF.

This chain links TRBV27 with TRBJ2-2; D is ambiguous. Germline V gene lookup returns CDR1 MNHEY and CDR2 SMNVEV (reference sequence). The CDR3 is made up of 14 amino acids. The ends were cut back, 0 bases at V and 1 base at J, with 3 bases in the middle. The CDR3 nucleotides are TGTGCCAGCAGTTTATCCGGGAACACCGGGGAGCTGTTTTTT. Translating it yields CASSLSGNTGELFF.

The chain carries TRBV7-2 and TRBJ2-3; D remains unclear. Germline CDR1 and CDR2: SGHTA and FQGNSA. The germline V and J ends were trimmed by 3 bases and 3 bases, with 4 bases remaining between them. The CDR3 is made up of 12 amino acids. CDR3 sequence: CASSFQTDTQYF. The CDR3 DNA reads as TGTGCCAGCAGCTTTCAAACAGATACGCAGTATTTT.

The V and J genes are TRBV12-5 and TRBJ2-2; D not certain. CDR1 and CDR2 (germline): LGHNT, FRNRAP. Between the trimmed V and J ends, which lost 7 bases and 5 bases, there was a span of 8 bases. The CDR3 runs 12 residues. CDR3 loop: CASAPSTGELFF. The CDR3 DNA reads TGTGCTAGTGCCCCGAGTACCGGGGAGCTGTTTTTT. Combining the CDR3 with reference TRBV12-5 and TRBJ2-2 gives the whole variable domain DARVTQTPRHKVTEMGQEVTMRCQPILGHNTVFWYRQTMMQGLELLAYFRNRAPLDDSGMPKDRFSAEMPDATLATLKIQPSEPRDSAVYFCASAPSTGELFFGEGSRLTVL.

This chain links TRBV4-1 with TRBJ2-1; D call uncertain. V was cut by 0 bases and J by 6 bases, with 6 bases left in between. The germline gives CDR1 MGHRA, CDR2 YSYEKL. The CDR3 is made up of 13 amino acids. This CDR3 reads CASSQEESNEQFF. CDR3 nucleotides: TGCGCCAGCAGCCAAGAGGAGTCCAATGAGCAGTTCTTC.

Comments on this clone: The junction departs from the called germline gene at one end, perhaps through a read error. V is TRBV7-7 and J is TRBJ2-5; 9 bases agree with TRBD1. Germline assignment: CDR1 SSHAT and CDR2 FNYEAQ (reference sequence). The CDR3 has 14 amino acids. CDR3 coding DNA: TGTGCTAGCAGCTGGGACAGGGAAGTGGAGACCCAGTACTTC. It encodes CASSWDREVETQYF.

This chain joins TRBV7-6 and TRBJ2-7; 7 nucleotides match TRBD1. The J segment lost 5 bases and the V segment lost 1 base, leaving 5 bases of the junction unmatched. Germline V CDR1 and CDR2: SGHVS, FNYEAQ. The CDR3 covers 14 residues. The CDR3 spells CASSLGTGPNEQYF. In nucleotides, the CDR3 is TGTGCCAGCAGCTTAGGGACAGGCCCCAACGAGCAGTACTTC.

The chain carries TRBV5-5 and TRBJ2-7; 7 bases align to TRBD1. Germline assignment: CDR1 SGHKS and CDR2 YYEKEE (reference sequence). The CDR3 spans 13 residues. After removal of 4 bases from V and 5 bases from J, the junction contained 6 bases not matched to a gene. DNA of the CDR3: TGTGCCAGCAGCATAACAGGGGTAAACGAGCAGTACTTC. Protein sequence: CASSITGVNEQYF.

This rearrangement joins TRBV5-1 to TRBJ2-2, with 7 bases that match TRBD1. Trimming at V came to 4 bases and at J to 1 base, leaving 7 bases not matched to a gene. Germline V CDR1 and CDR2: SGHRS, YFSETQ. The CDR3 spans 16 residues. CDR3 DNA sequence: TGCGCCAGCAGCCTTATCGGGACAGTGAACACCGGGGAGCTGTTTTTT. It translates to CASSLIGTVNTGELFF. Supplemented by reference TRBV5-1 and TRBJ2-2, the full variable domain reads KAGVTQTPRYLIKTRGQQVTLSCSPISGHRSVSWYQQTPGQGLQFLFEYFSETQRNKGNFPGRFSGRQFSNSRSEMNVSTLELGDSALYLCASSLIGTVNTGELFFGEGSRLTVL.

V is TRBV2 and J is TRBJ2-3, with 9 positions matching TRBD1. Germline CDR1 is SNHLY and CDR2 is FYNNEI. The CDR3 has 14 amino acids. With 3 bases clipped from V and 3 bases from J, the junction kept 1 base outside the gene matches. CDR3: CASSEGTGTDTQYF. The CDR3 DNA follows: TGTGCCAGCAGTGAGGGGACAGGGACAGATACGCAGTATTTT. The full variable domain, in which reference TRBV2 and TRBJ2-3 provide the parts outside the CDR3, is EPEVTQTPSHQVTQMGQEVILRCVPISNHLYFYWYRQILGQKVEFLVSFYNNEISEKSEIFDDQFSVERPDGSNFTLKIRSTKLEDSAMYFCASSEGTGTDTQYFGPGTRLTVL.

The V call is TRBV5-1, the J call TRBJ1-2, with 7 bases that match TRBD1. V shed 4 bases and J 4 bases; nucleotides not matched to a gene: 7. Germline lookup yields CDR1 SGHRS and CDR2 YFSETQ. The CDR3 length is 14 residues. The CDR3 reads CASSEGQSSYGYTF. The CDR3 bases are TGCGCCAGCAGCGAGGGACAGTCAAGCTATGGCTACACCTTC.

The genes are TRBV19 and TRBJ1-4; D may be TRBD1 (6 bases). The germline V and J ends were trimmed by 5 bases and 5 bases, with 21 bases remaining between them. From germline, CDR1 is LNHDA and CDR2 SQIVND (reference sequence). The CDR3 runs to 17 residues. The CDR3: CASSQKRSGDINEKLFF. CDR3 bases: TGTGCCAGTAGTCAAAAGCGGAGCGGGGACATAAATGAAAAACTGTTTTTT. The whole variable domain, remainder taken from reference TRBV19 and TRBJ1-4, is DGGITQSPKYLFRKEGQNVTLSCEQNLNHDAMYWYRQDPGQGLRLIYYSQIVNDFQKGDIAEGYSVSREKKESFPLTVTSAQKNPTAFYLCASSQKRSGDINEKLFFGSGTQLSVL.

CDR3 amino acids: CASRAGFFTGELFF. CDR3 in DNA: TGTGCCAGCAGGGCAGGGTTTTTTACCGGGGAGCTGTTTTTT. The rearrangement links TRBV2 to TRBJ2-2; D is possibly TRBD1 (5 bases). Deletions cut 6 bases from V and 5 bases from J, with 13 bases between. Per the germline V gene, CDR1 is SNHLY and CDR2 is FYNNEI. This CDR3 is built from 14 residues.

The chain employs TRBV11-2 and TRBJ1-3; D not resolved. Trimming shortened V by 3 bases and J by 6 bases, and 15 bases separated the two germline ends. The CDR3 is 15 amino acids. The germline CDR1 and CDR2 sequences are SGHAT and FQNNGV. DNA of the CDR3: TGTGCCAGCAGCTTGGAGGCGGCCTCGGAAAACACCATATATTTT. It codes for CASSLEAASENTIYF.

This chain joins TRBV6-5 and TRBJ1-1; no definite D call. Germline CDR1 MNHEY, CDR2 SVGAGI. The CDR3 is 14 amino acids. V lost 0 bases, J lost 3 bases, and 8 bases lay in between. The CDR3 DNA is TGTGCCAGCAGTTACTCAAGAGGATACACTGAAGCTTTCTTT. Amino acid sequence: CASSYSRGYTEAFF.

To note about this clone: This CDR3 is also generated by other DNA sequences in the sample. The rearrangement joins TRBV19 to TRBJ1-1; possibly TRBD1 for D (5 bases). This CDR3 is built from 13 residues. Between the trimmed V and J ends, which lost 0 bases and 3 bases, there was a span of 5 bases. Per the germline V gene, CDR1 is LNHDA and CDR2 is SQIVND (reference sequence). CDR3 DNA: TGTGCCAGTAGTATAGACAGGGACACTGAAGCTTTCTTT. It specifies CASSIDRDTEAFF.